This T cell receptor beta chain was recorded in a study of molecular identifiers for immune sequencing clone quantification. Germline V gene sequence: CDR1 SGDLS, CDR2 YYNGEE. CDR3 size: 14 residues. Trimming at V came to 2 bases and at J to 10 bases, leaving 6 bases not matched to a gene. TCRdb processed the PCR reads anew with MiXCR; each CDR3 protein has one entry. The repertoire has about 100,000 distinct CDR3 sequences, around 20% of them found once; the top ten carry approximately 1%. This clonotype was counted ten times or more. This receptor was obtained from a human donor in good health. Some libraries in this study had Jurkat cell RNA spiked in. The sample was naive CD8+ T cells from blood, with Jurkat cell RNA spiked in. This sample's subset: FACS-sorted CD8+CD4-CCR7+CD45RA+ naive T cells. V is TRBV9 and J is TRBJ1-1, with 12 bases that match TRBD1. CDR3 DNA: TGTGCCAGCAGCGTGGGACAGGGGGCCGCAGTAGCTTTCTTT. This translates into CASSVGQGAAVAFF.